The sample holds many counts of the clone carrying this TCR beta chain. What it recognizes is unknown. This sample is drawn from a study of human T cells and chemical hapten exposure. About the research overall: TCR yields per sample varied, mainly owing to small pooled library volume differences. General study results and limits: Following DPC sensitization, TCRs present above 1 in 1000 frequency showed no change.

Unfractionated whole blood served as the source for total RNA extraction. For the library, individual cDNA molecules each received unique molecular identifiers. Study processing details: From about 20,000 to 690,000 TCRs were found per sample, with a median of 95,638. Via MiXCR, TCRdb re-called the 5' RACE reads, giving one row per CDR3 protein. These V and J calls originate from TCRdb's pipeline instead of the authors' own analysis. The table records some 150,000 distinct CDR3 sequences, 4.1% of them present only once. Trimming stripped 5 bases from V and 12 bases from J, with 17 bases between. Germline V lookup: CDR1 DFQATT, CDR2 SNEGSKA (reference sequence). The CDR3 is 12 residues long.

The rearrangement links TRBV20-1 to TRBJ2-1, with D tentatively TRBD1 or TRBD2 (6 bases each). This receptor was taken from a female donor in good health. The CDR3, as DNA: TGCAGTGCTTACTCTCAGGGGAGGCGGCAGTTCTTC. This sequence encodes CSAYSQGRRQFF.